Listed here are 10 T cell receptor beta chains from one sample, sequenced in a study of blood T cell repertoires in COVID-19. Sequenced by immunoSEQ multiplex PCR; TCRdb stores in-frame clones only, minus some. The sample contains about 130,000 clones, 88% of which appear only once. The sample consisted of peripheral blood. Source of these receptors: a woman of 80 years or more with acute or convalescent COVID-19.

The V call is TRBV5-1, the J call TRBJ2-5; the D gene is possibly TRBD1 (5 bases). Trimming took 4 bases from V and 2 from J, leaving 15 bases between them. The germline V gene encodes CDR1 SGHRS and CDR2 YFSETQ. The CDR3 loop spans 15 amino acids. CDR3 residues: CASSPGDSRQETQYF. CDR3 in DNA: TGCGCCAGCAGCCCCGGCGACAGTCGGCAAGAGACCCAGTACTTC.

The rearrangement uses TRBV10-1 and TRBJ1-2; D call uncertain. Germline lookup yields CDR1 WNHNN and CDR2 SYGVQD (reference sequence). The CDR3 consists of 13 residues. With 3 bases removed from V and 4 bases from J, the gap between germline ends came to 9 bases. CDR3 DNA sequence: TGCGCCAGCAGTGATTGGGCACTCTATGGCTACACCTTC. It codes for CASSDWALYGYTF.

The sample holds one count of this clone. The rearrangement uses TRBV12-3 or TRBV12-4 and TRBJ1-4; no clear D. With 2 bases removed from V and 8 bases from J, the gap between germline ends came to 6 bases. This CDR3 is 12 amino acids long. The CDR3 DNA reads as TGTGCCAGCAGTTTAAACGGGGAAAAACTGTTTTTT. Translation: CASSLNGEKLFF.

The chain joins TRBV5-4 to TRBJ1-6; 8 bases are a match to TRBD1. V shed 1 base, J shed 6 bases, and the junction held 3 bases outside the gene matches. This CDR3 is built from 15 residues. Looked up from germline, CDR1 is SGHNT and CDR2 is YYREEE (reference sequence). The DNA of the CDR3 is TGTGCCAGCAGCTTGAACGGACAGGGTAATTCACCCCTCCACTTT. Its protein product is CASSLNGQGNSPLHF.

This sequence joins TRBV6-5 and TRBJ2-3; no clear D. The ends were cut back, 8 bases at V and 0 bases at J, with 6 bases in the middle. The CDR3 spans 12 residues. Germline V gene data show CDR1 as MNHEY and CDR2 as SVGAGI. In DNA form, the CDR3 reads TGTGCCAGCGGTTCTAGCACAGATACGCAGTATTTT. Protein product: CASGSSTDTQYF.

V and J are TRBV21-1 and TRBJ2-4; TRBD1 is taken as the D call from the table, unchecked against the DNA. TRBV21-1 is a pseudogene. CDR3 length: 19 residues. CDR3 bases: TGTGCCAGCAGCATTCCGGGACACCCGGCGATTCTAGCCAAAAACATTCAGTACTTC. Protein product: CASSIPGHPAILAKNIQYF.

The CDR3 here is CASSTAGTSAYEQYF. In nucleotides, the CDR3 is TGTGCCAGCAGTACGGCCGGGACTAGCGCCTACGAGCAGTACTTC. The chain couples TRBV6-5 to TRBJ2-7; 10 bases are a match to TRBD2. The J segment lost 2 bases and the V segment lost 5 bases, leaving 6 bases of the junction unmatched. In germline, CDR1 is MNHEY, CDR2 SVGAGI. The CDR3 runs 15 residues.

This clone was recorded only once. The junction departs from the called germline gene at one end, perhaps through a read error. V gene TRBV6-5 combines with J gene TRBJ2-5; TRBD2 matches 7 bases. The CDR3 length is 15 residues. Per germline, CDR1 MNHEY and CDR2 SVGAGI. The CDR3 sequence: CASSYGRGRGETQYF. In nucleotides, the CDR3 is TGTGCCAGCAGTTACGGGAGGGGACGGGGCGAGACCCAATACTTC.

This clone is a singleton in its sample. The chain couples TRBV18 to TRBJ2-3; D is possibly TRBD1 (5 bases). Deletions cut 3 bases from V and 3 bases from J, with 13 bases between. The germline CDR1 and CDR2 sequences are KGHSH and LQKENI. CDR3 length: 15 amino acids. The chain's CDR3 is CASSPQAGATDTQYF. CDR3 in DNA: TGTGCCAGCTCACCGCAGGCTGGGGCTACAGATACGCAGTATTTT.

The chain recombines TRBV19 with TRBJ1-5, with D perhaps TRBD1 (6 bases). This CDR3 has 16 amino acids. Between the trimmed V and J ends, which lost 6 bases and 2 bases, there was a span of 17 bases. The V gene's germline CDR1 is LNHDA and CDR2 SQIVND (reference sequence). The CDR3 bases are TGTGCCAGTAGGGTCACTGGACAGATACGCAATCAGCCCCAGCATTTT. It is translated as CASRVTGQIRNQPQHF.